This TCR beta chain was sequenced in a study of blood T cell repertoires in COVID-19. Across the whole study: Whether acute or convalescent, the COVID-19 samples came from the United States, Italy and Spain. T cells, B-cell-depleted T cells, or PBMCs supplied cDNA or gDNA.

In the authors' workflow: Counts of nucleated cells, estimated from reference gene primer amplification, were obtained. Measured with immunoSEQ multiplex PCR; TCRdb has only the in-frame clones, and not every one. For V, J and clone size, that table is used; D and trimming come from the DNA. Of 110,000 or so clones detected, over 75% appear once; the ten largest clones hold less than 2%. Germline CDR1 is SGHRS and CDR2 is YFSETQ. The CDR3 runs 14 residues. The germline V and J ends were trimmed by 4 bases and 0 bases, with 7 bases remaining between them. This clone was recorded only once. This chain connects TRBV5-1 to TRBJ1-4; D not certain. The specimen sequenced was peripheral blood. The sequence was collected from a man aged 45 to 65 with acute or convalescent COVID-19. The CDR3 protein is CASSHGATNEKLFF. CDR3 nucleotides: TGCGCCAGCAGCCACGGTGCAACTAATGAAAAACTGTTTTTT.